The TCR beta chain described here comes from a study of blood T cell repertoires in COVID-19. Study summary: Samples taken during acute and convalescent COVID-19 were collected in the United States, Italy and Spain. The cDNA or gDNA used as material had been derived from T cells, B-cell-depleted T cells, or PBMCs.

In the source study's methods: Using reference gene primer amplification, nucleated cell counts were estimated. TCRdb keeps only in-frame clones here, not all; method: immunoSEQ multiplex PCR. V, J and clone size are those of that table, while D and trimming were read from the DNA. There are tens of thousands of clones in the sample; 85% to 90% occur only once, and around a sixth lies in the top ten. CDR1 and CDR2 (germline): SGHRS, YFSETQ. The CDR3 consists of 12 residues. Between the trimmed V and J ends, which lost 7 bases and 3 bases, there was a span of 11 bases. The specimen was peripheral blood. The chain links TRBV5-1 to TRBJ2-7, with TRBD1 as a possible D gene (5 bases). The receptor was isolated from a human donor in a cohort sampled during active COVID-19. This CDR3 is CASHPGNYEQYF. The CDR3 DNA reads TGCGCCAGCCACCCAGGGAACTACGAGCAGTACTTC.